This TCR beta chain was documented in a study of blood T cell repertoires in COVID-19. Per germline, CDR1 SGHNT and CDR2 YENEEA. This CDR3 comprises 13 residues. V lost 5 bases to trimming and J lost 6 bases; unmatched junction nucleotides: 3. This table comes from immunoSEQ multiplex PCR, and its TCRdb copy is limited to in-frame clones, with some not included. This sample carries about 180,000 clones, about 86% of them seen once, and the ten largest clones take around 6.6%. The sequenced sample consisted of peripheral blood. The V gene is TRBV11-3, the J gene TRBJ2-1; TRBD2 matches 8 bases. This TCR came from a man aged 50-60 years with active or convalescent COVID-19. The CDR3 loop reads CASSAGTSNEQFF. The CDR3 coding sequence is TGTGCCAGCAGCGCAGGGACTAGCAATGAGCAGTTCTTC.